This is a list of T cell receptor beta chains from one sample in a study of blood T cell repertoires in COVID-19. TCRdb's table, derived via immunoSEQ multiplex PCR, lists solely in-frame clones and lacks some. Among fewer than 200,000 clones listed, roughly four fifths were seen once. Sequenced: peripheral blood. All receptors come from a woman in her 70s with COVID-19, enrolled during active disease. The CDR3 runs from the conserved cysteine through the conserved F or W. Each record gives: D gene, J gene, V gene, clone size, CDR3 length, CDR3 DNA, CDR3 protein. The D gene is left open where the match is weak. Clone size, where shown, is once, few, many, or a class for clones that have expanded.

d_call: -
j_call: TRBJ2-3
v_call: TRBV28
clone_size: few
cdr3_length: 15
cdr3_nt: TGTGCCAGCAGTTTAGGGCAAACCAGCACAGATACGCAGTATTTT
cdr3_aa: CASSLGQTSTDTQYF

d_call: TRBD2
j_call: TRBJ2-7
v_call: TRBV5-1
clone_size: -
cdr3_length: 15
cdr3_nt: TGCGCCAGCAGCCCTACTAGCGGGAGCTCCTACGAGCAGTACTTC
cdr3_aa: CASSPTSGSSYEQYF

d_call: TRBD1
j_call: TRBJ1-2
v_call: TRBV20-1
clone_size: -
cdr3_length: 14
cdr3_nt: TGCAGTGCTAGTCGGGACAGCCTTAACTATGGCTACACCTTC
cdr3_aa: CSASRDSLNYGYTF

d_call: TRBD2
j_call: TRBJ2-3
v_call: TRBV11-2
clone_size: -
cdr3_length: 18
cdr3_nt: TGTGCCAGCAGCGGGATTGGCGGGGGGGGCCTCGGCACAGATACGCAGTATTTT
cdr3_aa: CASSGIGGGGLGTDTQYF

d_call: -
j_call: TRBJ2-2
v_call: TRBV28
clone_size: -
cdr3_length: 16
cdr3_nt: TGTGCCAGCAGTTTAGAAGCGCTCGCGAACACCGGGGAGCTGTTTTTT
cdr3_aa: CASSLEALANTGELFF

d_call: -
j_call: TRBJ1-2
v_call: TRBV3-1/TRBV3-2
clone_size: -
cdr3_length: 16
cdr3_nt: TGTGCCAGCAGCCAAGGGGGGGTGGGGATTGGAAGCGGCTACACCTTC
cdr3_aa: CASSQGGVGIGSGYTF

d_call: -
j_call: TRBJ1-2
v_call: TRBV6-5
clone_size: -
cdr3_length: 11
cdr3_nt: TGTGCCAGCAGTTCTCCGGGGGGCTACACCTTC
cdr3_aa: CASSSPGGYTF

d_call: -
j_call: TRBJ2-2
v_call: TRBV5-1
clone_size: -
cdr3_length: 16
cdr3_nt: TGCGCCAGCAGCCCACGTGGGGCGGGAAACACCGGGGAGCTGTTTTTT
cdr3_aa: CASSPRGAGNTGELFF

d_call: TRBD2
j_call: TRBJ2-3
v_call: TRBV5-1
clone_size: -
cdr3_length: 16
cdr3_nt: TGCGCCAGCAGCTTGCCTAGCGGCCCCCCCACAGATACGCAGTATTTT
cdr3_aa: CASSLPSGPPTDTQYF

d_call: TRBD1
j_call: TRBJ2-7
v_call: TRBV4-1
clone_size: -
cdr3_length: 15
cdr3_nt: TGCGCCAGCAGCCAAACGGGACAGGGGTCCTACGAGCAGTACTTC
cdr3_aa: CASSQTGQGSYEQYF

d_call: TRBD2
j_call: TRBJ2-1
v_call: TRBV9
clone_size: -
cdr3_length: 16
cdr3_nt: TGTGCCAGCAGCGTAGAGGGAGGGATGTCCTACAATGAGCAGTTCTTC
cdr3_aa: CASSVEGGMSYNEQFF

d_call: TRBD1
j_call: TRBJ2-7
v_call: TRBV28
clone_size: -
cdr3_length: 11
cdr3_nt: TGTGCCAGTCTACAGGGGCCTGATCGCTACTTC
cdr3_aa: CASLQGPDRYF

d_call: -
j_call: TRBJ2-5
v_call: TRBV7-2
clone_size: -
cdr3_length: 13
cdr3_nt: TGTGCCAGCAGCTTAATCAGGGAAGAGACCCAGTACTTC
cdr3_aa: CASSLIREETQYF

d_call: TRBD2
j_call: TRBJ2-5
v_call: TRBV5-5
clone_size: -
cdr3_length: 14
cdr3_nt: TGTGCCAGCAGCTTCAGCGGGGTAAAAGAGACCCAGTACTTC
cdr3_aa: CASSFSGVKETQYF

d_call: -
j_call: TRBJ1-4
v_call: TRBV6-5
clone_size: -
cdr3_length: 15
cdr3_nt: TGTGCCAGCAGATCTGGGGGGTTTGAGGATGAAAAACTGTTTTTT
cdr3_aa: CASRSGGFEDEKLFF

d_call: TRBD2
j_call: TRBJ2-3
v_call: TRBV6-6
clone_size: once
cdr3_length: 16
cdr3_nt: TGTGCCAGCAGCTCCAGACTAGCGGGAGTCGTAGATACGCAGTATTTT
cdr3_aa: CASSSRLAGVVDTQYF

d_call: TRBD1
j_call: TRBJ1-4
v_call: TRBV11-2
clone_size: -
cdr3_length: 15
cdr3_nt: TGTGCCAGCAGCTTTCCGGGACAGGGTAGTGAAAAACTGTTTTTT
cdr3_aa: CASSFPGQGSEKLFF

d_call: -
j_call: TRBJ2-6
v_call: TRBV7-3
clone_size: -
cdr3_length: 16
cdr3_nt: TGTGCCAGCAGCCCGTTACGGCCGGGAAGGGCCAACGTCCTGACTTTC
cdr3_aa: CASSPLRPGRANVLTF

d_call: -
j_call: TRBJ1-2
v_call: TRBV19
clone_size: -
cdr3_length: 14
cdr3_nt: TGTGCCAGTAGTACCCCCGGCGGGGGGTATGGCTACACCTTC
cdr3_aa: CASSTPGGGYGYTF

d_call: TRBD2
j_call: TRBJ2-1
v_call: TRBV11-2
clone_size: -
cdr3_length: 14
cdr3_nt: TGTGCCAGCAGCCTTACCGGGACTAGCGGGTTTGGGTTCTTC
cdr3_aa: CASSLTGTSGFGFF

d_call: -
j_call: TRBJ2-5
v_call: TRBV25-1
clone_size: -
cdr3_length: 13
cdr3_nt: TGTGCCAGCAGTGCCAGGGTGAGAGAGACCCAGTACTTC
cdr3_aa: CASSARVRETQYF

d_call: -
j_call: TRBJ1-1
v_call: TRBV28
clone_size: -
cdr3_length: 14
cdr3_nt: TGTGCCAGCAGTAACGGACAGATGAACACTGAAGCTTTCTTT
cdr3_aa: CASSNGQMNTEAFF

d_call: TRBD1
j_call: TRBJ2-3
v_call: TRBV19
clone_size: -
cdr3_length: 17
cdr3_nt: TGTGCCAGTAGTACGGTCCGTGGACAGGGAGGTTCAGATACGCAGTATTTT
cdr3_aa: CASSTVRGQGGSDTQYF

d_call: TRBD2
j_call: TRBJ2-7
v_call: TRBV7-8
clone_size: -
cdr3_length: 14
cdr3_nt: TGTGCCAGCAGCTTAAGCGGGAGCAGCTACGAGCAGTACTTC
cdr3_aa: CASSLSGSSYEQYF

d_call: -
j_call: TRBJ1-1
v_call: TRBV14
clone_size: -
cdr3_length: 13
cdr3_nt: TGTGCCAGCAGCCAAGATCGGGTTCCGGGGGCTTTCTTT
cdr3_aa: CASSQDRVPGAFF

d_call: -
j_call: TRBJ1-1
v_call: TRBV3-1/TRBV3-2
clone_size: -
cdr3_length: 11
cdr3_nt: TGTGCCAGCAGGCAGAGGACTGAAGCTTTCTTT
cdr3_aa: CASRQRTEAFF

d_call: TRBD2
j_call: TRBJ2-1
v_call: TRBV28
clone_size: -
cdr3_length: 14
cdr3_nt: TGTGCCACTGCGGGAGGTGGGGCTTACAATGAGCAGTTCTTC
cdr3_aa: CATAGGGAYNEQFF

d_call: TRBD1
j_call: TRBJ2-1
v_call: TRBV9
clone_size: -
cdr3_length: 16
cdr3_nt: TGTGCCAGCAGCGTAGGGATGGGACAGGGCGACAATGAGCAGTTCTTC
cdr3_aa: CASSVGMGQGDNEQFF

d_call: TRBD2
j_call: TRBJ2-1
v_call: TRBV27
clone_size: -
cdr3_length: 15
cdr3_nt: TGTGCCAGCAGTCCCTATGTTACTAGCGGTACCGAGCAGTTCTTC
cdr3_aa: CASSPYVTSGTEQFF

d_call: -
j_call: TRBJ2-1
v_call: TRBV10-3
clone_size: once
cdr3_length: 13
cdr3_nt: TGTGCCATCAGGGGGACTCGAGAGAATGAGCAGTTCTTC
cdr3_aa: CAIRGTRENEQFF

d_call: TRBD2
j_call: TRBJ2-1
v_call: TRBV29-1
clone_size: -
cdr3_length: 14
cdr3_nt: TGCAGCGTCCGACCGGGACTAGCGGACCCCGAGCAGTTCTTC
cdr3_aa: CSVRPGLADPEQFF

d_call: -
j_call: TRBJ2-1
v_call: TRBV5-1
clone_size: -
cdr3_length: 15
cdr3_nt: TGCGCCAGCAGTGTAGCGGCTAGCTCCTACAATGAGCAGTTCTTC
cdr3_aa: CASSVAASSYNEQFF

d_call: TRBD1
j_call: TRBJ2-1
v_call: TRBV5-4
clone_size: -
cdr3_length: 15
cdr3_nt: TGTGCCAGCAGCTTGGTGCGACAGGGGGCCGGTGAGCAGTTCTTC
cdr3_aa: CASSLVRQGAGEQFF

d_call: TRBD1
j_call: TRBJ2-1
v_call: TRBV7-2
clone_size: -
cdr3_length: 17
cdr3_nt: TGTGCCAGCAGCCAAGACAGGGGGACGAGCTCCTACAATGAGCAGTTCTTC
cdr3_aa: CASSQDRGTSSYNEQFF

d_call: -
j_call: TRBJ2-1
v_call: TRBV12-3/TRBV12-4
clone_size: few
cdr3_length: 12
cdr3_nt: TGTGCCAGCAGTTTTACAGGATACGAGCAGTTCTTC
cdr3_aa: CASSFTGYEQFF

d_call: TRBD2
j_call: TRBJ2-1
v_call: TRBV29-1
clone_size: -
cdr3_length: 17
cdr3_nt: TGCAGCGTTGGACCACGGCTAGCGGAAAACTCCTACAATGAGCAGTTCTTC
cdr3_aa: CSVGPRLAENSYNEQFF

d_call: -
j_call: TRBJ1-5
v_call: TRBV28
clone_size: once
cdr3_length: 13
cdr3_nt: TGTGCCAGCGATCAGGGTTTCAATCAGCCCCAGCATTTT
cdr3_aa: CASDQGFNQPQHF

d_call: TRBD1
j_call: TRBJ2-7
v_call: TRBV3-1/TRBV3-2
clone_size: -
cdr3_length: 15
cdr3_nt: TGTGCCAGCAGCCAAGCCGGGACAGTAATCTACGAGCAGTACTTC
cdr3_aa: CASSQAGTVIYEQYF

d_call: -
j_call: TRBJ1-2
v_call: TRBV30
clone_size: -
cdr3_length: 13
cdr3_nt: TGTGCCTGGAGTACCCAGGGAGGCTATGGCTACACCTTC
cdr3_aa: CAWSTQGGYGYTF

d_call: TRBD1
j_call: TRBJ1-5
v_call: TRBV10-2
clone_size: few
cdr3_length: 14
cdr3_nt: TGCGCCAGCAGTGAACAGGGGGGGAATCAGCCCCAGCATTTT
cdr3_aa: CASSEQGGNQPQHF

d_call: TRBD2
j_call: TRBJ2-1
v_call: TRBV10-3
clone_size: -
cdr3_length: 15
cdr3_nt: TGTGCCATCAGTGAAGCGGGAGGGTCCTACAATGAGCAGTTCTTC
cdr3_aa: CAISEAGGSYNEQFF

d_call: TRBD1
j_call: TRBJ1-6
v_call: TRBV4-3
clone_size: -
cdr3_length: 16
cdr3_nt: TGCGCCAGCAGCCAAGTCGCCGGGACAGCTAATTCACCCCTCCACTTT
cdr3_aa: CASSQVAGTANSPLHF

d_call: -
j_call: TRBJ1-5
v_call: TRBV19
clone_size: -
cdr3_length: 16
cdr3_nt: TGTGCCAGTAGTATAGCTGCAGGGTCCCACAATCAGCCCCAGCATTTT
cdr3_aa: CASSIAAGSHNQPQHF

d_call: -
j_call: TRBJ1-1
v_call: TRBV28
clone_size: -
cdr3_length: 14
cdr3_nt: TGTGCCAGCAGACAAAGGACACGCAACACTGAAGCTTTCTTT
cdr3_aa: CASRQRTRNTEAFF

d_call: TRBD2
j_call: TRBJ2-7
v_call: TRBV13
clone_size: -
cdr3_length: 15
cdr3_nt: TGTGCCAGCAGCTTATATAGGACTAGCGGAGGGATTCAGTACTTC
cdr3_aa: CASSLYRTSGGIQYF

d_call: TRBD2
j_call: TRBJ2-1
v_call: TRBV3-1/TRBV3-2
clone_size: -
cdr3_length: 17
cdr3_nt: TGTGCCAGCAGCCAGACTAGCGGGAGGGACTTGGGTGGTGAGCAGTTCTTC
cdr3_aa: CASSQTSGRDLGGEQFF

d_call: TRBD2
j_call: TRBJ2-1
v_call: TRBV13
clone_size: -
cdr3_length: 18
cdr3_nt: TGTGCCAGCAGCCGGGGCGGGGCGGGAGCGAGCTCCTACAATGAGCAGTTCTTC
cdr3_aa: CASSRGGAGASSYNEQFF

d_call: -
j_call: TRBJ2-1
v_call: TRBV4-3
clone_size: -
cdr3_length: 14
cdr3_nt: TGCGCCAGCAGCCAAGCCCAGGGAGGAAATGAGCAGTTCTTC
cdr3_aa: CASSQAQGGNEQFF

d_call: -
j_call: TRBJ2-1
v_call: TRBV7-2
clone_size: -
cdr3_length: 17
cdr3_nt: TGTGCCAGCAGCTTAGGGCTAGCGACCCCCTTTTATAATGAGCAGTTCTTC
cdr3_aa: CASSLGLATPFYNEQFF

d_call: -
j_call: TRBJ1-1
v_call: TRBV6-5
clone_size: -
cdr3_length: 15
cdr3_nt: TGTGCCAGCACCCCCCACAGACCGATGAACACTGAAGCTTTCTTT
cdr3_aa: CASTPHRPMNTEAFF

d_call: TRBD2
j_call: TRBJ2-1
v_call: TRBV30
clone_size: -
cdr3_length: 15
cdr3_nt: TGTGCCTGGAGTGTAGCGGGAACAAAGAACAATGAGCAGTTCTTC
cdr3_aa: CAWSVAGTKNNEQFF

d_call: TRBD2
j_call: TRBJ2-2
v_call: TRBV4-1
clone_size: -
cdr3_length: 16
cdr3_nt: TGCGCCAGCAGCCTCACTAGCGGGAGGCCGGTCGGGGAGCTGTTTTTT
cdr3_aa: CASSLTSGRPVGELFF

d_call: -
j_call: TRBJ1-1
v_call: TRBV3-1/TRBV3-2
clone_size: -
cdr3_length: 15
cdr3_nt: TGTGCCAGCAGCCAACCCGGGACACCAAACACTGAAGCTTTCTTT
cdr3_aa: CASSQPGTPNTEAFF

d_call: TRBD2
j_call: TRBJ2-3
v_call: TRBV14
clone_size: -
cdr3_length: 19
cdr3_nt: TGTGCCAGCAGCCGGATGGGGACTAGCGGGAGAGGTGTTGCAGATACGCAGTATTTT
cdr3_aa: CASSRMGTSGRGVADTQYF

d_call: TRBD2
j_call: TRBJ2-7
v_call: TRBV30
clone_size: -
cdr3_length: 17
cdr3_nt: TGTGCCTGGAGTGTACAGTTGAGCGGGAGGGCAAGGTACGAGCAGTACTTC
cdr3_aa: CAWSVQLSGRARYEQYF

d_call: TRBD1
j_call: TRBJ1-4
v_call: TRBV7-2
clone_size: -
cdr3_length: 15
cdr3_nt: TGTGCCAGCAGACGCGACAGGGGGCCTAATGAAAAACTGTTTTTT
cdr3_aa: CASRRDRGPNEKLFF

d_call: -
j_call: TRBJ2-2
v_call: TRBV27
clone_size: -
cdr3_length: 16
cdr3_nt: TGTGCCAGCCTTGACCCGACTAGTCCGAGCGCCGGGGAGCTGTTTTTT
cdr3_aa: CASLDPTSPSAGELFF

d_call: -
j_call: TRBJ1-4
v_call: TRBV9
clone_size: once
cdr3_length: 17
cdr3_nt: TGTGCCAGCAGCCCCATGGAGGGTTGGGCAACTAATGAAAAACTGTTTTTT
cdr3_aa: CASSPMEGWATNEKLFF

d_call: -
j_call: TRBJ2-5
v_call: TRBV27
clone_size: once
cdr3_length: 13
cdr3_nt: TGTGCCAGCAGTTTAACTCAGGGAGAGACCCAGTACTTC
cdr3_aa: CASSLTQGETQYF